The TCR beta chain under discussion was sequenced for a study of blood T cell repertoires in COVID-19. In the study overall: The study drew acute and convalescent COVID-19 samples from the United States, Italy and Spain. T cells, B-cell-depleted T cells, or PBMCs provided the cDNA or gDNA that served as material.

Participant-reported clinical history was the basis for cohort assignment. This clone was seen only once. Methods used by the authors: Researchers report that nucleated cell counts were estimated from reference gene primer amplification. Produced via immunoSEQ multiplex PCR; TCRdb's table is partial and in-frame only. The DNA gave D and trimming, while V, J and clone size come from that table. The sample contains 270,000 or so clones, roughly 84% of which appear only once. Trimming stripped 7 bases from V and 3 bases from J, with 13 bases between. The CDR3 has 13 amino acids. Germline-derived CDR1 and CDR2 are SGHRS and YFSETQ.

Sequenced sample: PBMCs or T cells enriched from blood (not recorded which). The chain combines TRBV5-1 with TRBJ1-1, with a weak D call TRBD1 (5 bases). This TCR derives from a man aged 50 or older who had recovered from COVID-19. The CDR3 spells CASQTDEDTEAFF. CDR3 nucleotide sequence: TGCGCCAGCCAGACAGATGAAGACACTGAAGCTTTCTTT.